The 10 T cell receptor beta chains reported below all come from one sample, sequenced in a study of regulatory T cells in long-lasting Graves disease. Described time point: newly diagnosed GD, antithyroid drugs for less than 3 months. Scientists built the TCR library using RNA that was extracted from PBMCs. Combining iRepertoire HTBI primers with Arm-PCR of CDR3 regions, the authors built TCR beta libraries. In TCRdb, the multiplex PCR reads were re-called with MiXCR into one record per CDR3 protein. This table has some 340,000 distinct CDR3 sequences, 12% appearing once. The same data also contributed to another study, on T cells in Graves' hyperthyroidism and ophthalmopathy.

Specimen: peripheral blood mononuclear cells (PBMCs), collected at new diagnosis, from a patient treated with antithyroid drugs. These TCRs come from a woman between 18 and 29 years old with Graves disease.

The sample holds many counts of this clonotype. The chain employs TRBV11-2 and TRBJ1-2; the D gene is possibly TRBD1 (5 bases). The CDR3 is made up of 12 amino acids. Germline assignment: CDR1 SGHAT and CDR2 FQNNGV. Trimming left V 5 bases short and J 8 bases short, with 12 bases between. For the CDR3, the DNA is TGTGCCAGCAGCGGGACGGATCGAGGCTACACCTTC. This encodes CASSGTDRGYTF.

This clonotype came up many times. The genes are TRBV18 and TRBJ2-5; 9 nucleotides line up with TRBD1. Germline V lookup: CDR1 KGHSH, CDR2 LQKENI. Germline trimming cut 2 bases from V and 4 bases from J; bases unmatched to any gene: 2. The CDR3 totals 14 residues. CDR3 in DNA: TGTGCCAGCTCACCAGGGACAGGGAGAGAGACCCAGTACTTC. Translating it yields CASSPGTGRETQYF.

This clonotype was seen at least ten times. V usage is TRBV11-2 and J usage is TRBJ2-7; possible D gene TRBD2, 5 bases. The V end was cut by 4 bases, the J end by 3 bases, with 13 bases between. The CDR3 is made up of 14 amino acids. Germline assignment: CDR1 SGHAT and CDR2 FQNNGV. CDR3 loop: CASSYYRGNYEQYF. In DNA form, the CDR3 reads TGTGCCAGCAGCTATTACCGGGGAAACTACGAGCAGTACTTC.

V gene TRBV7-9 combines with J gene TRBJ1-1, with D maybe TRBD1 (5 bases). The CDR3 runs to 14 residues. The germline V and J ends were trimmed by 3 bases and 4 bases, with 12 bases remaining between them. Germline lookup yields CDR1 SEHNR and CDR2 FQNEAQ (reference sequence). CDR3 nucleotides: TGTGCCAGCAGCTTCTTGGGGGTTCGCACTGAAGCTTTCTTT. Translation gives CASSFLGVRTEAFF.

Points on this clonotype: This could be a read error, since a much larger clone is one nucleotide away. This chain joins TRBV6-2 or TRBV6-3 and TRBJ2-1; no reliable D call. Germline CDR1 MNHEY, CDR2 SVGEGT. The CDR3 has 12 residues. DNA for the CDR3: TGTGCCAGCAGTCCTACCGACGGTGAGCAGTCCTTC. It yields the protein CASSPTDGEQSF.

Points on this clonotype: A clone one base away is much larger, so this may be a read error. The J gene is TRBJ2-7, the V gene TRBV7-3; TRBD1 might be the D (6 bases). Germline CDR1 reads SGHTA; CDR2 reads FQGTGA. The CDR3 contains 13 residues. The ends were cut back, 8 bases at V and 2 bases at J, with 13 bases in the middle. The CDR3 is CASDRRTPYEQYF. CDR3 DNA: TGTGCCAGCGACAGGAGGACACCCTACGAGCAGTACTTC.

This clonotype was detected ten times or more. V gene TRBV3-1 combines with J gene TRBJ1-2; D is ambiguous. From germline, CDR1 is LGHDT and CDR2 YNNKEL (reference sequence). The V end was cut by 4 bases, the J end by 3 bases, with 15 bases between. This CDR3 contains 15 residues. For the CDR3, the DNA is TGTGCCAGCAGCCCCCTGAGGGTCAACCACTATGGCTACACCTTC. This sequence encodes CASSPLRVNHYGYTF.

On this clonotype: At one boundary the junction diverges from the germline segment, which might be a read error. The CDR3 sequence is CASSLGTTRDINF. DNA for the CDR3: TGCGCCAGCAGCTTGGGAACCACCCGGGATATAAATTTT. This chain connects TRBV5-1 to TRBJ2-3; D is perhaps TRBD2 (5 bases). From germline, CDR1 is SGHRS and CDR2 YFSETQ. There are 13 residues in the CDR3.

This clonotype was observed many times. V gene TRBV20-1 combines with J gene TRBJ1-1; D is possibly TRBD1 (6 bases). Germline lookup yields CDR1 DFQATT and CDR2 SNEGSKA (reference sequence). The CDR3 totals 14 residues. Between the trimmed V and J ends, which lost 3 bases and 5 bases, there was a span of 16 bases. The CDR3 reads CSARETGAGTEAFF. Here the CDR3 DNA reads TGCAGTGCTAGGGAAACGGGGGCGGGAACTGAAGCTTTCTTT.

This clonotype was detected only once. A read error may be the cause here, since a much bigger clone is one base away. The chain uses TRBV10-1 and TRBJ1-6, with D unresolved. From germline, CDR1 is WNHNN and CDR2 SYGVQD (reference sequence). The CDR3 contains 14 residues. CDR3 DNA sequence: TGCGCCAGGGTGGCCGGCCGTTGGAATTCACCCCGCCACTTT. Protein: CARVAGRWNSPRHF.